This TCR beta chain was identified during a study of T cells in Graves' hyperthyroidism and ophthalmopathy (dated by TCRdb to about 2019). General notes on the study: Peripheral blood was sampled at the time of initial diagnosis, prior to any treatment. To identify TCR V-J signatures that set the groups apart, the researchers used a discovery cohort of approximately 98 patients, made up of about 44 with Graves' ophthalmopathy and 57 with stable Graves' hyperthyroidism. Prospective prediction of ophthalmopathy was tested in an independent validation cohort of 18 to 20 hyperthyroidism patients and 15 to 17 patients who later progressed to ophthalmopathy. For training and testing, the 100 or so patients in the discovery cohort were randomly divided in a 7:3 ratio. Thyroid tissue and blood T-cell repertoires from six Graves' hyperthyroidism patients were also compared in the study. After sampling, hyperthyroidism patients received methimazole starting at 30 mg daily, and ophthalmopathy patients received high-dose intravenous methylprednisolone. TCR Vbeta CDR3 sequencing of 135 peripheral blood samples (around 45 ophthalmopathy, about 74 hyperthyroidism and roughly 17 progressor patients) is reported in the paper.

General conclusions and limits of the study: A 13 V-J signature model separated ophthalmopathy from stable hyperthyroidism, with about 90% sensitivity and 81% to 82% specificity in cross-validation and 80%/75% in testing. Blood samples also contained most of the expanded thyroid clonotypes (frequency above 0.001), which suggests that blood repertoires may reflect thyroid immune responses. In validation, the model predicted progression to ophthalmopathy a median of 6.5 months before onset, with about 71% sensitivity and 72.22% specificity. Sample size was not statistically predetermined, and blinding of investigators to group allocation was not performed.

This clonotype showed up many times. Its binding antigen is unknown. Base quality data are lacking; no much larger clone is found one base away. Stable Graves' hyperthyroidism was defined as no progression to ophthalmopathy during 18 months of follow-up. Hyperthyroidism patients were newly diagnosed, had a disease duration of under 2 months, and were aged 18 to 65 years. The study excluded patients with uncontrolled infections, other autoimmune diseases, pregnancy or lactation. Diagnoses were based on clinical symptoms, serum thyroxine and TRAb, thyroid ultrasound and orbital computed tomography. PBMCs were separated from roughly 10 ml of fresh peripheral blood using Ficoll-Paque density gradient centrifugation. Trizol reagent was used to extract total RNA, and RNA quality was then checked on an Agilent 2100 Bioanalyzer. The cysteine opens and the phenylalanine closes a CDR3 of 14 amino acids. Solely the CDR3 DNA is kept, with 42 bases framed from the first base. V is clipped by 3 bases and J by 1 base, and the sequence between their germline boundaries is 9 bases long. The germline V gene (reference sequence) provides CDR1 LGHDT and CDR2 YNNKEL.

Amplification of TCR beta CDR3 regions was carried out from RNA transcripts. For the first round of RT-PCR on the TCR CDR3, the HTBI primer set was used together with the Qiagen OneStep RT-PCR kit. Libraries were constructed in a second round of multiplex PCR, after which size selection and purification were performed. Sequencing of the libraries was done on an Illumina HiSeq2000 using paired-end 100 bp reads. Under the source paper's analysis protocol: SOAPnuke was used to process the raw data, with reads discarded if the reads contained adapters or uncalled bases, had a mean Phred below 15, or lacked an exact constant-primer or identifier match. High-quality paired reads were merged with COPE v1.2.5, and unique nucleotide sequences were defined as clonotypes. MiTCR v1.1 was used to align clonotypes to the IMGT TRBV, TRBD and TRBJ reference segments. The analysis included only V-J combinations with a frequency above 0.0001, which together covered around 99% of the repertoires. A TCS score was defined as the ratio of F50 (clonal expansion) to E x V (chaos), with BLOSUM62-based TCRdist applied between CDR3 peptides within each V-J. Welch's t-statistics and random forest reduced around 550 V-J features to about 12, which were used in a naive Bayes classifier (R e1071). The public reads were reanalyzed by TCRdb: fastp trimming at Q25, MiXCR alignment, in-frame beta chains only. Rows matching on CDR3 protein sequence are summarized as one entry with the most common DNA and genes. The V and J calls and clone size are TCRdb's, not the authors'. Present in this sample are 100,000 to 140,000 distinct CDR3 sequences, roughly 15% of which were seen just once. The ten largest clones take up about 44% of the sample.

The sequencing input was blood. The receptor was derived from a woman aged 45 to 65 with Graves' hyperthyroidism. Recombination connected TRBV3-1 to TRBJ1-1; the D segment could be TRBD1, given 5 matching bases. CDR3 loop: CASSQSDRNTEAFF. The sequence in DNA is TGTGCCAGCAGCCAGAGTGACAGGAACACTGAAGCTTTCTTT. Supplemented by the reference TRBV3-1 and TRBJ1-1 proteins around the CDR3, the complete variable domain is DTAVSQTPKYLVTQMGNDKSIKCEQNLGHDTMYWYKQDSKKFLKIMFSYNNKELIINETVPNRFSPKSPDKAHLNLHINSLELGDSAVYFCASSQSDRNTEAFFGQGTRLTVV.